This entry lists 32 T cell receptor beta chains sequenced from one sample in a study of shared clonotypes between healthy human individuals. Repertoires were generated with immunoSEQ multiplex PCR, while TCRdb's copy carries only in-frame clones and drops some. Counted here are about 960,000 clones, over 60% occurring once; the ten biggest clones make up about 1.5%. Sequenced sample: memory CD4+ T cells sorted from blood. Specified subset: CD45RA-negative fraction. The source is a man younger than 35 in good health.

The chain links TRBV5-8 to TRBJ2-1; 9 positions match TRBD2. CDR3 size: 15 residues. Germline CDR1 and CDR2: SGHTS and YDEGEE. J was trimmed by 7 bases and V by 4 bases; bases with no gene match: 9. This chain's CDR3 is CASSLRRLAGNEQFF. In DNA, the CDR3 is TGTGCCAGCAGCCTACGACGGCTAGCGGGAAATGAGCAGTTCTTC.

This clone has only a few counts. The V call is TRBV2, the J call TRBJ2-5; D perhaps matches TRBD1 (6 bases). This CDR3 has 15 amino acids. V was cut by 6 bases and J by 0 bases, with 14 bases left in between. The germline gives CDR1 SNHLY, CDR2 FYNNEI. The CDR3 DNA sequence: TGTGCCAGCAGCGCACAGGGTCTGAACCAAGAGACCCAGTACTTC. The encoded protein is CASSAQGLNQETQYF.

This clone has only a few counts. CDR3 bases: TGTGCCAGCAGTGCTCGGGCAGAGTTGTCCGGGGAGCTGTTTTTT. Its translation is CASSARAELSGELFF. The chain recombines TRBV6-1 with TRBJ2-2; D remains ambiguous. CDR1 and CDR2 from the germline V gene are MNHNS and SASEGT. This CDR3 has 15 amino acids. Trimming removed 4 bases from V and 6 bases from J, with 15 bases in between.

The rearrangement uses TRBV5-1 and TRBJ2-1; D is possibly TRBD1 (6 bases). Germline-derived CDR1 and CDR2 are SGHRS and YFSETQ. There are 15 residues in the CDR3. Between the trimmed V and J ends, which lost 0 bases and 7 bases, there was a span of 14 bases. The CDR3 region is CASSLVNTGFNEQFF. For the CDR3, the DNA is TGCGCCAGCAGCTTGGTAAATACAGGGTTTAATGAGCAGTTCTTC.

The chain combines TRBV5-1 with TRBJ2-3; TRBD1 aligns across 7 bases. CDR1 SGHRS and CDR2 YFSETQ come from the germline V gene. The CDR3 totals 16 residues. Unmatched junction bases numbered 14, after V lost 5 bases and J lost 5 bases. The CDR3 bases are TGCGCCAGCAGTAATTCCGGACAGGAATTGAAAGATACGCAGTATTTT. Translated: CASSNSGQELKDTQYF.

This clone was seen more than once but under ten times. The J gene is TRBJ2-3, the V gene TRBV7-8; 12 positions match TRBD2. CDR1 SGHVS and CDR2 FQNEAQ come from the germline V gene. The CDR3 is made up of 17 amino acids. V lost 5 bases and J lost 1; bases outside the gene matches: 7. CDR3: CASSPGLAGRGTDTQYF. Here the CDR3 DNA reads TGTGCCAGCAGCCCCGGACTAGCGGGGAGAGGCACAGATACGCAGTATTTT. Based on the CDR3 plus reference TRBV7-8 and TRBJ2-3, the full variable domain is GAGVSQSPRYKVAKRGQDVALRCDPISGHVSLFWYQQALGQGPEFLTYFQNEAQLDKSGLPSDRFFAERPEGSVSTLKIQRTQQEDSAVYLCASSPGLAGRGTDTQYFGPGTRLTVL.

V usage is TRBV7-9 and J usage is TRBJ2-1; D possibly uses TRBD1 or TRBD2 (5 bases each). The germline V and J ends were trimmed by 2 bases and 7 bases, with 18 bases remaining between them. CDR3 length: 16 residues. The germline V gene has CDR1 SEHNR and CDR2 FQNEAQ (reference sequence). The CDR3 nucleotides read TGTGCCAGCAGCTTAAGGTGGGGACCCGACGGGAATGAGCAGTTCTTC. Residues: CASSLRWGPDGNEQFF.

Concerning this clone: Different DNA sequences within this sample yield the same CDR3. This rearrangement joins TRBV5-1 to TRBJ2-7; tentative D call: TRBD1 (5 bases). CDR1 and CDR2 from the germline V gene are SGHRS and YFSETQ. Trimming removed 0 bases at V and 2 bases at J, with 12 bases between. The CDR3 contains 15 residues. DNA for the CDR3: TGCGCCAGCAGCTTGGCACAGGCCTCTACCTACGAGCAGTACTTC. Its protein is CASSLAQASTYEQYF. Looking up the rest from reference TRBV5-1 and TRBJ2-7 gives the full variable domain: KAGVTQTPRYLIKTRGQQVTLSCSPISGHRSVSWYQQTPGQGLQFLFEYFSETQRNKGNFPGRFSGRQFSNSRSEMNVSTLELGDSALYLCASSLAQASTYEQYFGPGTRLTVT.

The chain combines TRBV6-5 with TRBJ2-7; 7 nucleotides agree with TRBD1. V lost 6 bases to trimming and J lost 2 bases; unmatched junction nucleotides: 7. Per the germline V gene, CDR1 is MNHEY and CDR2 is SVGAGI. CDR3 length: 14 amino acids. CDR3 in amino acids: CASRKPGQTYEQYF. DNA of the CDR3: TGTGCCAGCAGGAAACCGGGACAGACCTACGAGCAGTACTTC.

The J gene is TRBJ2-7, the V gene TRBV5-6; perhaps TRBD1 as D (5 bases). This CDR3 has 17 residues. Deletions cut 2 bases from V and 2 bases from J, with 20 bases between. Germline lookup yields CDR1 SGHDT and CDR2 YYEEEE. The CDR3 nucleotides read TGTGCCAGCAGCTTTTTAACGGATTCGGCAGGGCCCTACGAGCAGTACTTC. Translated: CASSFLTDSAGPYEQYF.

V usage is TRBV11-3 and J usage is TRBJ2-5, with 9 nucleotides matching TRBD1. Unmatched junction bases numbered 6, after V lost 3 bases and J lost 4 bases. CDR1 and CDR2 from the germline V gene are SGHNT and YENEEA. The CDR3 runs 15 residues. The CDR3 spells CASSLYTGGTETQYF. CDR3 sequence (DNA): TGTGCCAGCAGCTTGTACACAGGGGGCACAGAGACCCAGTACTTC.

The chain joins TRBV5-5 to TRBJ2-2, with 8 bases fitting TRBD2. The junction had 10 bases not matched to a gene; V was cut back by 4 bases and J by 5 bases. The CDR3 contains 16 residues. The germline V gene encodes CDR1 SGHKS and CDR2 YYEKEE (reference sequence). The DNA of the CDR3 is TGTGCCAGCAGCCCCTCGAGCGGGAGTGTGACCGGGGAGCTGTTTTTT. Its translation: CASSPSSGSVTGELFF.

V gene TRBV27 combines with J gene TRBJ1-2; no reliable D call. Trimming pared 2 bases from V and 1 base from J, leaving 5 bases between. This CDR3 is 13 amino acids long. Germline V gene lookup returns CDR1 MNHEY and CDR2 SMNVEV (reference sequence). The CDR3 region has the DNA TGTGCCAGCAGTTTAACCCTTAACTATGGCTACACCTTC. It yields the protein CASSLTLNYGYTF.

The chain links TRBV6-6 to TRBJ1-1; no clear D. This CDR3 spans 14 amino acids. Between the trimmed V and J ends, which lost 7 bases and 1 base, there was a span of 13 bases. Looked up from germline, CDR1 is MNHNY and CDR2 is SVGAGI (reference sequence). CDR3 nucleotide sequence: TGTGCCAGCATAAACGGTGGGCGGAACACTGAAGCTTTCTTT. Translating gives CASINGGRNTEAFF.

Notes on this clone: Within the sample, other DNA sequences also encode this same CDR3. This chain uses TRBV6-1 with TRBJ2-7; TRBD1 aligns across 9 bases. The CDR3 contains 14 residues. CDR1 and CDR2 (germline): MNHNS, SASEGT. The trim removed 6 bases at V and 0 bases at J, leaving 3 bases unmatched. The CDR3 sequence: CASRGQGGSYEQYF. The CDR3 DNA follows: TGTGCCAGCAGGGGACAGGGAGGCTCCTACGAGCAGTACTTC.

The rearrangement links TRBV6-1 to TRBJ1-5; unclear D gene. This CDR3 region has 14 residues. Germline CDR1 is MNHNS and CDR2 is SASEGT. V lost 6 bases and J lost 0, with 9 bases in between. The CDR3 loop reads CASSLIYSNQPQHF. The CDR3, as DNA: TGTGCCAGCAGCCTCATCTATAGCAATCAGCCCCAGCATTTT.

V and J are TRBV18 and TRBJ1-4; D unclear. This CDR3 has 15 amino acids. Germline CDR1 is KGHSH and CDR2 is LQKENI. V lost 0 bases to trimming and J lost 6 bases, with 11 bases between them. The CDR3 spells CASSPPNAPYEKLFF. CDR3 in DNA: TGTGCCAGCTCACCACCGAACGCGCCCTATGAAAAACTGTTTTTT.

The chain uses TRBV7-9 and TRBJ2-5; D may be TRBD1 (6 bases). Trimming cost V 2 bases and J 5 bases, with 9 bases left between them. This CDR3 is 13 amino acids long. Germline loops: CDR1 SEHNR, CDR2 FQNEAQ (reference sequence). The CDR3: CASSLWGPETQYF. In DNA form, the CDR3 reads TGTGCCAGCAGCTTATGGGGGCCGGAGACCCAGTACTTC.

The rearrangement links TRBV28 to TRBJ2-1, with D unresolved. CDR1 and CDR2 (germline): MDHEN, SYDVKM. Trimming took 3 bases from V and 0 from J, leaving 9 bases between them. The CDR3 contains 15 residues. CDR3 in DNA: TGTGCCAGCAGTTTTAACCCTAGCTCCTACAATGAGCAGTTCTTC. Protein product: CASSFNPSSYNEQFF.

The chain joins TRBV15 to TRBJ2-7; 10 bases are shared with TRBD1. The length of the CDR3 is 15 residues. J lost 6 bases, V lost 3 bases, and 8 bases had no gene match. CDR1 is LNHNV, CDR2 YYDKDF, per germline (reference sequence). CDR3 loop: CATSRQGQGPSEQYF. In nucleotides, the CDR3 is TGTGCCACCAGCAGGCAGGGACAGGGGCCATCCGAGCAGTACTTC. The full variable domain, completed using reference TRBV15 and TRBJ2-7, is DAMVIQNPRYQVTQFGKPVTLSCSQTLNHNVMYWYQQKSSQAPKLLFHYYDKDFNNEADTPDNFQSRRPNTSFCFLDIRSPGLGDTAMYLCATSRQGQGPSEQYFGPGTRLTVT.

Ten or more counts support this clone. This same CDR3 is encoded by further DNA sequences in the sample. The chain has TRBV6-6 and TRBJ2-7; TRBD2 aligns across 8 bases. Per germline, CDR1 MNHNY and CDR2 SVGAGI (reference sequence). Trimming cost V 10 bases and J 4 bases; bases outside gene matches: 9. CDR3 length: 13 amino acids. The CDR3 DNA follows: TGTGCCACGTCAGCGGGAGACGTATACGAGCAGTACTTC. Protein product: CATSAGDVYEQYF.

The chain employs TRBV5-1 and TRBJ1-1; D is unresolved. Trimming took off 4 bases at V and 4 bases at J, with 17 bases between the two ends. CDR3 length equals 15 residues. Germline V gives CDR1 SGHRS, CDR2 YFSETQ. CDR3 sequence (DNA): TGCGCCAGCAGCAAAACAGTCGGGGAGGGCACTGAAGCTTTCTTT. It is translated as CASSKTVGEGTEAFF.

The chain joins TRBV5-1 to TRBJ1-1; no clear D gene. The CDR3 sequence is 14 residues long. The V gene lost 1 base and the J gene lost 2 bases, with 9 bases spanning the gap. The germline gives CDR1 SGHRS, CDR2 YFSETQ. DNA for the CDR3: TGCGCCAGCAGCTTGTCGGGGTCTAACACTGAAGCTTTCTTT. Translated: CASSLSGSNTEAFF.

The V call is TRBV6-1, the J call TRBJ2-3, with 8 positions matching TRBD2. The CDR3 length is 16 residues. Germline V gene data show CDR1 as MNHNS and CDR2 as SASEGT. The V segment lost 4 bases and the J segment 0 bases; nucleotides outside the gene matches: 6. DNA of the CDR3: TGTGCCAGCAGTGGCCGGACTAGCATTAGCACAGATACGCAGTATTTT. Translation gives CASSGRTSISTDTQYF.

The chain combines TRBV5-1 with TRBJ2-3; D not certain. The CDR3 has 14 residues. V shed 0 bases and J shed 4 bases, with 9 bases lying between them. Looked up from germline, CDR1 is SGHRS and CDR2 is YFSETQ. The chain's CDR3 is CASSLAHGADTQYF. The CDR3 coding sequence is TGCGCCAGCAGCTTGGCTCACGGCGCAGATACGCAGTATTTT.

The chain carries TRBV7-2 and TRBJ2-3, with D tentatively TRBD1 (5 bases). The germline gives CDR1 SGHTA, CDR2 FQGNSA. CDR3 length: 14 amino acids. The V gene lost 5 bases and the J gene lost 4 bases, with 13 bases spanning the gap. The CDR3, as DNA: TGTGCCAGCAGCAGGTTAAGGGGCGCAGATACGCAGTATTTT. Translating gives CASSRLRGADTQYF.

To note about this clone: Other DNA sequences in this specimen translate into the identical CDR3. V usage is TRBV18 and J usage is TRBJ1-5; D is unresolved. Germline CDR1 KGHSH, CDR2 LQKENI. Between the trimmed V and J ends, which lost 2 bases and 5 bases, there was a span of 7 bases. This CDR3 has 13 residues. The CDR3 here is CASSPGQDQPQHF. The CDR3 DNA sequence: TGTGCCAGCTCACCAGGTCAGGATCAGCCCCAGCATTTT.

This clone is a singleton in its sample. The chain is built from TRBV10-2 and TRBJ2-3, with 9 bases lining up with TRBD1. V gave up 2 bases and J gave up 5 bases; unmatched junction bases: 5. The CDR3 extends over 15 amino acids. Germline assignment: CDR1 WSHSY and CDR2 SAAADI. The DNA of the CDR3 is TGCGCCAGCAGTGAGAGGGGACAGGGTATAGATACGCAGTATTTT. Protein sequence: CASSERGQGIDTQYF.

The CDR3 nucleotides read TGCGCCAGCAGCCCGGACAGGGGAACGAGCGGGAGGGTCCTAGAGAAACCCTACGAGCAGTACTTC. It translates to CASSPDRGTSGRVLEKPYEQYF. This sequence joins TRBV4-1 and TRBJ2-7; TRBD2 is a possible D gene (10 bases). Germline V CDR1 and CDR2: MGHRA, YSYEKL. The CDR3 length is 22 residues. Trimming removed 4 bases from V and 2 bases from J, with 36 bases in between.

This sequence joins TRBV2 and TRBJ2-1, with a tentative D call TRBD1 (5 bases). Germline V gene sequence: CDR1 SNHLY, CDR2 FYNNEI. This CDR3 region has 15 residues. Trimming left V 6 bases short and J 0 bases short, with 12 bases between. CDR3 in amino acids: CASREQVSSYNEQFF. Written as DNA, the CDR3 is TGTGCCAGCAGGGAACAGGTCAGCTCCTACAATGAGCAGTTCTTC. The variable domain in full, completed from reference TRBV2 and TRBJ2-1, reads EPEVTQTPSHQVTQMGQEVILRCVPISNHLYFYWYRQILGQKVEFLVSFYNNEISEKSEIFDDQFSVERPDGSNFTLKIRSTKLEDSAMYFCASREQVSSYNEQFFGPGTRLTVL.

The chain has TRBV6-1 and TRBJ2-7, with 9 bases aligning to TRBD1. The CDR3 has 14 amino acids. The V gene's germline CDR1 is MNHNS and CDR2 SASEGT. J gave up 2 bases and V 7 bases, and 6 bases lay outside the gene matches. CDR3 loop: CASNPTGGTYEQYF. The CDR3 DNA reads as TGTGCCAGCAATCCGACAGGGGGGACCTACGAGCAGTACTTC.

The chain links TRBV6-5 to TRBJ1-1; D unresolved. The germline gives CDR1 MNHEY, CDR2 SVGAGI. V lost 3 bases and J 3 bases, leaving 5 bases between the germline ends. There are 12 residues in the CDR3. The DNA of the CDR3 is TGTGCCAGCAGTTATCGGGACACTGAAGCTTTCTTT. This sequence encodes CASSYRDTEAFF.